This TCR beta chain appears in the sequencing data of a study of low-dose radiotherapy and immunotherapy resistance in tumors. Study-level information: Patients of Cohort 1 had 0.5 Gy fractions every 2 weeks, which summed to 6.5 Gy. Patients were given intravenous nivolumab 240 mg every two weeks plus ipilimumab 1 mg/kg every six weeks. Patients received 300 mg of oral aspirin each day across four cycles, commencing on cycle 1 day 1.

Ten or more counts support this clonotype. Noted time point: before trial treatment. First-strand cDNA relied on TRAV- and TRBV-specific primers spanning alpha and beta chains. TCR amplification involved 20 to 25 PCR cycles with a constant-region primer and V-primer adapter. TCRdb redid the calling of the reads with MiXCR, one entry per CDR3 protein. The repertoire has some 85,000 distinct CDR3 sequences, about 20% of them found once; the top ten carry 5.5% to 6%. The CDR3 covers 14 residues. J was trimmed by 7 bases and V by 4 bases; bases with no gene match: 7. Germline lookup yields CDR1 MNHEY and CDR2 SMNVEV (reference sequence).

This chain links TRBV27 with TRBJ1-5, with 7 bases that match TRBD1. The source material was PBMCs, sampled before treatment. This receptor was obtained from a male donor with prostate cancer. This CDR3 reads CASSSGSGQQPQHF. Here the CDR3 DNA reads TGTGCCAGCAGTTCCGGGTCGGGACAGCAGCCCCAGCATTTT.